The 19 T cell receptor beta chains presented below share a single source sample, sequenced in a study of blood T cell repertoires in COVID-19. The data were produced by immunoSEQ multiplex PCR, yet TCRdb's version contains in-frame clones alone and is incomplete. The sample lists about 320,000 clones; about nine tenths were seen once. Input material: peripheral blood. These receptors originate from a woman aged 25 to 45 with COVID-19, enrolled during active disease.

The chain carries TRBV11-3 and TRBJ1-6; no reliable D call. Germline V CDR1 and CDR2: SGHNT, YENEEA. The V end lost 0 bases, the J end lost 10 bases, and 7 bases lay between the germline ends. CDR3 length equals 13 residues. The CDR3 nucleotides read TGTGCCAGCAGCTTAGACGGGGTCTCACCCCTCCACTTT. Translated: CASSLDGVSPLHF. The complete variable domain, with remaining parts taken from reference TRBV11-3 and TRBJ1-6, reads EAGVVQSPRYKIIEKKQPVAFWCNPISGHNTLYWYLQNLGQGPELLIRYENEEAVDDSQLPKDRFSAERLKGVDSTLKIQPAELGDSAVYLCASSLDGVSPLHFGNGTRLTVT.

The chain links TRBV30 to TRBJ2-6; 7 positions match TRBD1. Germline V CDR1 and CDR2: GTSNPN, SVGIG (reference sequence). The V segment lost 5 bases and the J segment 2 bases; nucleotides outside the gene matches: 3. There are 14 residues in the CDR3. The CDR3 spells CAWSTGTGANVLTF. CDR3 DNA: TGTGCCTGGTCGACAGGGACTGGGGCCAACGTCCTGACTTTC. Based on the CDR3 plus reference TRBV30 and TRBJ2-6, the full variable domain is SQTIHQWPATLVQPVGSPLSLECTVEGTSNPNLYWYRQAAGRGLQLLFYSVGIGQISSEVPQNLSASRPQDRQFILSSKKLLLSDSGFYLCAWSTGTGANVLTFGAGSRLTVL.

This clone was picked up one time. This chain connects TRBV12-5 to TRBJ1-3; 7 bases line up with TRBD1. The V gene end was trimmed by 3 bases and the J gene end by 2 bases; junction bases not matched to a gene: 1. This CDR3 contains 14 residues. Germline CDR1 LGHNT, CDR2 FRNRAP. CDR3 DNA sequence: TGTGCTAGTGGTTTTGGACAGGCTGGAAACACCATATATTTT. It is translated as CASGFGQAGNTIYF.

The rearrangement joins TRBV7-9 to TRBJ1-1; D gene unclear. CDR3 size: 15 residues. V was pared by 1 base and J by 5 bases, with 14 bases between. Germline CDR1 and CDR2: SEHNR and FQNEAQ (reference sequence). The CDR3 coding sequence is TGTGCCAGCAGCTTAGTGTCAAGCGCGGGGACTGAAGCTTTCTTT. It encodes CASSLVSSAGTEAFF.

A few counts support this clone. This rearrangement joins TRBV4-1 to TRBJ2-5, with TRBD2 as a possible D gene (7 bases). Germline CDR1 is MGHRA and CDR2 is YSYEKL. The germline V and J ends were trimmed by 1 base and 5 bases, with 29 bases remaining between them. The CDR3 extends over 20 amino acids. The CDR3 coding sequence is TGCGCCAGCAGCCAAGCCCTAGGGATCGGGGGGCAAAGAGTCGGGGAGACCCAGTACTTC. Its translation is CASSQALGIGGQRVGETQYF.

The gene calls are TRBV19 and TRBJ1-2, with a possible D match to TRBD1 (6 bases). The V gene's germline CDR1 is LNHDA and CDR2 SQIVND (reference sequence). CDR3 length: 15 residues. Trimming removed 9 bases from V and 5 bases from J, with 22 bases in between. CDR3 sequence: CASRSLDRPTYGYTF. DNA of the CDR3: TGTGCCAGCAGGAGTCTTGACAGGCCAACTTATGGCTACACCTTC.

The CDR3: CASSLAMGQDTQYF. CDR3 nucleotide sequence: TGTGCCAGCAGCTTAGCTATGGGCCAAGATACGCAGTATTTT. The rearrangement uses TRBV7-2 and TRBJ2-3, with D unclear. The CDR3 consists of 14 residues. Germline CDR1 and CDR2: SGHTA and FQGNSA. V lost 0 bases to trimming and J lost 5 bases, with 9 bases between them.

This clone was detected once. This chain uses TRBV6-5 with TRBJ2-7, with D perhaps matching TRBD1 (5 bases). This CDR3 contains 15 residues. Germline V gives CDR1 MNHEY, CDR2 SVGAGI. V lost 0 bases to trimming and J lost 1 base, with 10 bases between them. CDR3 nucleotides: TGTGCCAGCAGTTACTCCTACTCAGGGTCCTACGAGCAGTACTTC. It is translated as CASSYSYSGSYEQYF.

The chain recombines TRBV6-5 with TRBJ2-7; 7 bases are a match to TRBD2. V shed 2 bases, J shed 3 bases, and the junction held 7 bases outside the gene matches. Germline CDR1 and CDR2: MNHEY and SVGAGI. The CDR3 totals 15 residues. Here the CDR3 DNA reads TGTGCCAGCAGTTACGGGAGGGTTTCCCTCTACGAGCAGTACTTC. Amino acids: CASSYGRVSLYEQYF.

The rearrangement uses TRBV28 and TRBJ1-1; D gene unclear. The CDR3 runs 12 residues. V was pared by 6 bases and J by 6 bases, with 11 bases between. CDR1 is MDHEN and CDR2 is SYDVKM in the germline V gene. CDR3 DNA sequence: TGTGCCAGCAGCCCACTCTACCCTGAAGCTTTCTTT. This translates into CASSPLYPEAFF.

This chain connects TRBV7-8 to TRBJ2-7; 7 nucleotides line up with TRBD1. Germline assignment: CDR1 SGHVS and CDR2 FQNEAQ. The V and J ends lost 5 bases and 9 bases, in that order; junction bases with no gene match: 10. This CDR3 has 13 amino acids. Here the CDR3 reads CASSPGQVGLQYF. As DNA, the CDR3 is TGTGCCAGCAGCCCAGGACAGGTGGGCCTGCAGTACTTC.

This chain joins TRBV18 and TRBJ2-5; D possibly corresponds to TRBD2 (6 bases). CDR1 is KGHSH and CDR2 is LQKENI in the germline V gene. The CDR3 covers 12 residues. V lost 8 bases, J lost 5 bases, and 12 bases lay in between. CDR3 loop: CASPRRVETQYF. In nucleotides, the CDR3 is TGTGCCAGCCCCCGGAGGGTCGAGACCCAGTACTTC.

The V call is TRBV4-1, the J call TRBJ1-2; the D gene is possibly TRBD1 (5 bases). V lost 5 bases and J 5 bases, leaving 15 bases between the germline ends. The CDR3 is made up of 14 amino acids. CDR1 and CDR2 (germline): MGHRA, YSYEKL. The CDR3: CASSVSGTGYGYTF. The CDR3, as DNA: TGCGCCAGCAGCGTATCCGGGACTGGTTATGGCTACACCTTC.

The chain joins TRBV18 to TRBJ1-2; 9 bases match TRBD1. The CDR3 covers 15 residues. Looked up from germline, CDR1 is KGHSH and CDR2 is LQKENI. With V trimmed by 0 bases and J by 8 bases, 7 bases remained unmatched. CDR3 region: CASSPPNRGQEGYTF. In DNA form, the CDR3 reads TGTGCCAGCTCACCACCGAACAGGGGGCAGGAGGGCTACACCTTC.

This clone occurred once. V usage is TRBV6-5 and J usage is TRBJ1-5; D is unresolved. This CDR3 is built from 13 residues. CDR1 is MNHEY, CDR2 SVGAGI, per germline. The V gene lost 2 bases and the J gene lost 6 bases, with 8 bases spanning the gap. CDR3 region: CASSYTSGQPQHF. The DNA for the CDR3 is TGTGCCAGCAGTTACACGTCGGGTCAGCCCCAGCATTTT.

The chain joins TRBV6-5 to TRBJ2-7, with D maybe TRBD2 (6 bases). Trimming pared 6 bases from V and 5 bases from J, leaving 14 bases between. This CDR3 spans 13 amino acids. CDR1 and CDR2 from the germline V gene are MNHEY and SVGAGI. The CDR3 bases are TGTGCCAGCAGGCCCCAGCGGACTAACGAGCAGTACGTC. It translates to CASRPQRTNEQYV.

The chain is built from TRBV6-6 and TRBJ2-5; 11 bases agree with TRBD1. The CDR3 sequence is 15 residues long. Germline CDR1 reads MNHNY; CDR2 reads SVGAGI (reference sequence). Germline trimming cut 8 bases from V and 2 bases from J; bases unmatched to any gene: 7. CDR3 protein: CASRRGTGGQETQYF. The DNA for the CDR3 is TGTGCCAGCCGTCGCGGGACAGGGGGTCAAGAGACCCAGTACTTC.

The chain employs TRBV7-9 and TRBJ1-2, with a tentative D call TRBD1 (6 bases). V lost 4 bases and J lost 4, with 13 bases in between. The CDR3 consists of 14 residues. Germline-derived CDR1 and CDR2 are SEHNR and FQNEAQ (reference sequence). The CDR3 reads CASSSNRGGYGYTF. Here the CDR3 DNA reads TGTGCCAGCAGCTCCAACCGAGGGGGCTATGGCTACACCTTC.

V and J are TRBV3-1 (or the pseudogene TRBV3-2) and TRBJ2-7; no reliable D call. Trimming removed 4 bases from V and 0 bases from J, with 10 bases in between. CDR3 length: 14 residues. Germline CDR1 LGHDT, CDR2 YNNKEL (reference sequence). The DNA for the CDR3 is TGTGCCAGCAGCCCCATAGACACCTCCTACGAGCAGTACTTC. This sequence encodes CASSPIDTSYEQYF.